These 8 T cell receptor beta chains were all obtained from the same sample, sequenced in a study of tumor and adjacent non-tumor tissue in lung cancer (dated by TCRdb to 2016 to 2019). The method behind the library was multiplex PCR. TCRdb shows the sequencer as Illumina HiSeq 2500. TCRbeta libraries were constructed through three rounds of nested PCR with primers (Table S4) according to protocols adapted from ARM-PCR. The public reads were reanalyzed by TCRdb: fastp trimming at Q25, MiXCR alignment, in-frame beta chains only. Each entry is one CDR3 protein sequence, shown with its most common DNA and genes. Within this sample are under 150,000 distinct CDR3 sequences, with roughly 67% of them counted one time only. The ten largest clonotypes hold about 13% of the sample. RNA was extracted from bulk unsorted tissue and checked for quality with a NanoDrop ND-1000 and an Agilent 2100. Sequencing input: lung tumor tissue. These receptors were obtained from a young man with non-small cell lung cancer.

The CDR3 nucleotides are TGCAGCGTTGTCCCCGGACAGGGGCACACCGGGGAGCTGTTTTTT. Its translation: CSVVPGQGHTGELFF. This chain connects TRBV29-1 to TRBJ2-2; 9 bases fit TRBD1. The length of the CDR3 is 15 residues. CDR1 and CDR2 (germline): SQVTM, ANQGSEA. V lost 4 bases and J lost 3; bases outside the gene matches: 6.

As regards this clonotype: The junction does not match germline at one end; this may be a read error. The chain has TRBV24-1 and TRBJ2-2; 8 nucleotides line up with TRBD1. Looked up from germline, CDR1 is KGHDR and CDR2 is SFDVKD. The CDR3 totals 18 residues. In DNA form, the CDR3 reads TGTGCCACCAGTAAACCTTCCGGACAGGGCCGGAACACCGGGGAGCTGTTTTTC. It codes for CATSKPSGQGRNTGELFF.

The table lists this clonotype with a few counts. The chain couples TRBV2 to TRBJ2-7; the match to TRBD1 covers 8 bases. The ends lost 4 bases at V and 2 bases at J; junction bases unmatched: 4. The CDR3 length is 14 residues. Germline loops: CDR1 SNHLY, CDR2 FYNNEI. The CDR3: CASSGQGRAYEQYF. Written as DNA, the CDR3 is TGTGCCAGCAGTGGACAGGGGCGAGCCTACGAGCAGTACTTC. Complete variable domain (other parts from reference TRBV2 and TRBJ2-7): EPEVTQTPSHQVTQMGQEVILRCVPISNHLYFYWYRQILGQKVEFLVSFYNNEISEKSEIFDDQFSVERPDGSNFTLKIRSTKLEDSAMYFCASSGQGRAYEQYFGPGTRLTVT.

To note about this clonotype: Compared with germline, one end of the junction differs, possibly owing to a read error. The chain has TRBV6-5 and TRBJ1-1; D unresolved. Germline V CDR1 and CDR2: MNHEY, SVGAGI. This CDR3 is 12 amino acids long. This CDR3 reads CASNYSGQEALF. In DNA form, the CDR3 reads TGTGCCAGCAATTATTCGGGCCAAGAAGCTCTCTTT.

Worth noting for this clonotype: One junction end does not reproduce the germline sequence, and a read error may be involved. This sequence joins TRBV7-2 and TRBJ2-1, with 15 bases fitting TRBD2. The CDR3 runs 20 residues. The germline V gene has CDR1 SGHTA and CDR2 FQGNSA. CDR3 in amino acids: CASSRLPPGLAGGSYIEEFF. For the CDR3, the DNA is TGTGCCAGCAGCCGCCTGCCCCCGGGACTAGCGGGAGGATCCTACATTGAGGAGTTCTTC. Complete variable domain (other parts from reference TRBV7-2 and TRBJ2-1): GAGVSQSPSNKVTEKGKDVELRCDPISGHTALYWYRQSLGQGLEFLIYFQGNSAPDKSGLPSDRFSAERTGGSVSTLTIQRTQQEDSAVYLCASSRLPPGLAGGSYIEEFFGPGTRLTVL.

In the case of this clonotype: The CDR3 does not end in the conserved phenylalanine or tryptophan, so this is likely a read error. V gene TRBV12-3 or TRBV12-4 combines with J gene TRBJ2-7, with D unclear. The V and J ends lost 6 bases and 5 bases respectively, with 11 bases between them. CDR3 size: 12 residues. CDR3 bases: TGTGCCAGCAGCCGGCGGTCCCACGAGCAGTACATC. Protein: CASSRRSHEQYI.

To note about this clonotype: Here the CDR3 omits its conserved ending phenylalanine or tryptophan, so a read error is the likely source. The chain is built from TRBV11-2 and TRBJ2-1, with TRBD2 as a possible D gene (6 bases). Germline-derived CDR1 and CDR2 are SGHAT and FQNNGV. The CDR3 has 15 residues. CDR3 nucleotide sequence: TGTGCCAACAGCTTAGTCGGGGGCTCCTACAATGAGCAGTTCTCC. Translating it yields CANSLVGGSYNEQFS.

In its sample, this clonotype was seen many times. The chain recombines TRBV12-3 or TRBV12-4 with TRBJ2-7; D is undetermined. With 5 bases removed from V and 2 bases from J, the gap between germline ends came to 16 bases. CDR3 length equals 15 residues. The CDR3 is CASSPEYQTAYEQYF. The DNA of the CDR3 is TGTGCCAGCAGTCCGGAGTACCAAACGGCCTACGAGCAGTACTTC.